The rows below give T cell receptor beta chains drawn from one sample of a study of T-cell reconstitution after alpha-beta-depleted transplantation in children. One entry per CDR3 protein results from TCRdb running MiXCR on the PCR reads. Among 300,000 to 400,000 distinct CDR3 sequences listed, under 20% were seen once. The source was PBMCs, mostly from graft donor cells, collected 360 days after TCRalphabeta/CD19-depleted stem cell transplant. The receptors stem from a male patient aged 2 to 9 who had a stem cell transplant for acute lymphoblastic leukemia, so the T cells may come from the graft donor. Each CDR3 is given with its conserved first and last residue. The order of the fields is J gene, V gene, clone size, CDR3 length, D gene, CDR3 DNA, CDR3 protein. A D gene is named only where the DNA matches it firmly. The size field is filled for only some rows; it gives once, few, many or a size class.

>TRBJ2-3|TRBV7-9|.|13|.
TGTGCCAGCAGTCCAGTGACTTCAGATACGCAGTATTTT
CASSPVTSDTQYF
>TRBJ2-7|TRBV10-3|.|11|.
TGTGCCATCAGTGGTCGGGACGAGCAGTACTTC
CAISGRDEQYF
>TRBJ1-1|TRBV6-1|.|12|.
TGTGCCAGCACCGGTTGGGGCACTGAAGCTTTCTTT
CASTGWGTEAFF
>TRBJ1-2|TRBV29-1|.|12|.
TGCAGCGGCGGGGCTTCTTCCTATGGCTACACCTTC
CSGGASSYGYTF
>TRBJ2-3|TRBV5-1|.|13|.
TGCGCCAGCAGCTTGGCCAGGATTGATACGCAGTATTTT
CASSLARIDTQYF
>TRBJ1-5|TRBV20-1|.|16|.
TGCAGTGCTAGAGATTCCGAGACAAATAGCAATCAGCCCCAGCATTTT
CSARDSETNSNQPQHF
>TRBJ2-7|TRBV12-3/TRBV12-4|.|13|.
TGTGCCAGCAGTTTGGCCACTAGTGCGGGGCAGTACTTC
CASSLATSAGQYF
>TRBJ2-2|TRBV2|few|17|.
TGTGCCAGCAGTGAAGAAAGAGGAAGGCAGTACACCGGGGAGCTGTTTTTT
CASSEERGRQYTGELFF
>TRBJ1-4|TRBV14|few|15|.
TGTGCCAGCAGCCATCGAGAGGCCCCCCGTGAAAAACTGTTTTTT
CASSHREAPREKLFF
>TRBJ2-7|TRBV7-4|few|13|.
TGTGCCAGCAGCGCCCGATATACCTACGAGCAGTACTTC
CASSARYTYEQYF
>TRBJ1-1|TRBV15|many|15|TRBD1
TGTGCCACCAGCCCCCTGGGGACAGTGAACACTGAAGCTTTCTTT
CATSPLGTVNTEAFF
>TRBJ2-5|TRBV24-1|few|15|TRBD2
TGTGCCACCAGTGATCCGACTAGCCCCCGGGAGACCCAGTACTTC
CATSDPTSPRETQYF
>TRBJ2-7|TRBV11-1|.|13|.
TGTGCCAGCAGCTTAAACCCCTCAAGGGAGCAGTACTTC
CASSLNPSREQYF
>TRBJ1-1|TRBV5-1|.|14|.
TGCGCCAGCAGGGGCGGGGTACCGAACACTGAAGCTTTCTTT
CASRGGVPNTEAFF
>TRBJ2-7|TRBV27|few|11|.
TGTGCCACCGGGTTCGGCTACGAGCAGTACTTC
CATGFGYEQYF
>TRBJ2-2|TRBV3-1|.|16|TRBD2
TGTGCCAGCAGCCAAGTCGGAGGGGAGGGCACCGGGGAGCTGTTTTTT
CASSQVGGEGTGELFF